Each of the 19 T cell receptor beta chains below was sequenced from the same sample in a study of OX40 agonist ivuxolimab in advanced cancers. Sequencing used immunoSEQ multiplex PCR; TCRdb keeps in-frame clones, though not all of them. Of about 13,000 clones listed, 82% were seen once; the top ten hold around 44%. Sequenced here: CD4+ or CD8+ T cells sorted from blood, sampled in a trial of the OX40 agonist ivuxolimab. All receptors derive from an adult with an advanced solid tumor such as melanoma, head and neck, liver or kidney cancer.

This chain links TRBV14 with TRBJ2-3; TRBD2 agrees at 11 bases. The J segment lost 0 bases and the V segment lost 3 bases, leaving 5 bases of the junction unmatched. This CDR3 spans 17 amino acids. Germline lookup yields CDR1 SGHDN and CDR2 FVKESK. The CDR3 loop is CASSQLRLAGSTDTQYF. The CDR3 DNA sequence: TGTGCCAGCAGCCAGCTTAGACTAGCGGGGAGCACAGATACGCAGTATTTT.

V is TRBV4-1 and J is TRBJ1-3; D gene ambiguous. Germline CDR1 MGHRA, CDR2 YSYEKL. Trimming stripped 1 base from V and 2 bases from J, with 6 bases between. This CDR3 is 14 amino acids long. The CDR3 DNA is TGCGCCAGCAGCCAAGTCGACACTGGAAACACCATATATTTT. This encodes CASSQVDTGNTIYF.

The V call is TRBV9, the J call TRBJ2-1, with D perhaps being TRBD1 or TRBD2 (5 bases each). V lost 3 bases and J 6 bases, leaving 10 bases between the germline ends. Germline loops: CDR1 SGDLS, CDR2 YYNGEE. This CDR3 has 13 residues. For the CDR3, the DNA is TGTGCCAGCAGCGACGGGGCTCGCAATGAGCAGTTCTTC. It codes for CASSDGARNEQFF.

The chain recombines TRBV4-1 with TRBJ1-1, with a tentative D call TRBD1 (5 bases). The CDR3 extends over 14 amino acids. Trimming removed 4 bases from V and 0 bases from J, with 9 bases in between. Germline assignment: CDR1 MGHRA and CDR2 YSYEKL. CDR3 sequence: CASSPLTVNTEAFF. The DNA for the CDR3 is TGCGCCAGCAGCCCCCTGACAGTGAACACTGAAGCTTTCTTT.

The genes are TRBV28 and TRBJ1-3; tentatively, D is TRBD1 (6 bases). V lost 5 bases and J 12 bases, leaving 17 bases between the germline ends. This CDR3 region has 13 residues. In germline, CDR1 is MDHEN, CDR2 SYDVKM. CDR3 in DNA: TGTGCCAGCAGTCGCCAGGACAGCCGGTACATATATTTT. It codes for CASSRQDSRYIYF.

The chain combines TRBV11-2 with TRBJ2-1, with 9 bases lining up with TRBD2. Germline V gene sequence: CDR1 SGHAT, CDR2 FQNNGV. The CDR3 runs 15 residues. J was trimmed by 4 bases and V by 1 base; bases with no gene match: 2. CDR3 loop: CASSLVAGAYNEQFF. In DNA form, the CDR3 reads TGTGCCAGCAGCTTAGTAGCGGGAGCTTACAATGAGCAGTTCTTC.

The chain combines TRBV5-4 with TRBJ2-1; D possibly corresponds to TRBD2 (6 bases). From germline, CDR1 is SGHNT and CDR2 YYREEE (reference sequence). V lost 6 bases and J 9 bases, leaving 16 bases between the germline ends. The CDR3 runs to 13 residues. DNA of the CDR3: TGTGCCAGCAACGGGGGACTCGCCGGTGAGCAGTTCTTC. Protein: CASNGGLAGEQFF.

This clone was seen a few times. The chain uses TRBV28 and TRBJ1-1; D not resolved. Trimming shortened V by 2 bases and J by 0 bases, and 4 bases separated the two germline ends. Looked up from germline, CDR1 is MDHEN and CDR2 is SYDVKM. CDR3 length: 13 residues. The CDR3 DNA follows: TGTGCCAGCAGTTTACAGGTGAACACTGAAGCTTTCTTT. This codes for CASSLQVNTEAFF.

The gene calls are TRBV13 and TRBJ1-3; 7 bases agree with TRBD1. CDR1 PRHDT and CDR2 FYEKMQ come from the germline V gene (reference sequence). The V gene end was trimmed by 4 bases and the J gene end by 4 bases; junction bases not matched to a gene: 7. CDR3 size: 15 residues. The CDR3 region is CASSSNRGAGNTIYF. For the CDR3, the DNA is TGTGCCAGCAGCTCCAACAGGGGTGCGGGAAACACCATATATTTT.

The chain joins TRBV29-1 to TRBJ1-3, with 8 nucleotides matching TRBD1. The CDR3 runs to 16 residues. With 4 bases clipped from V and 4 bases from J, the junction kept 12 bases outside the gene matches. The germline V gene has CDR1 SQVTM and CDR2 ANQGSEA. The CDR3 DNA follows: TGCAGCGTTGTTTCGTCTGGCAGGGGGCCAGGAAACACCATATATTTT. As protein: CSVVSSGRGPGNTIYF.

This clone has a single count. The chain employs TRBV28 and TRBJ2-1; the D gene could be TRBD1 or TRBD2 (6 bases each). Germline V gives CDR1 MDHEN, CDR2 SYDVKM. This CDR3 region has 17 residues. Trimming removed 5 bases at V and 8 bases at J, with 25 bases between. The CDR3 region has the DNA TGTGCCAGCAGTCCGCAGAGGCGACAGGCGGGACGGGATGAGCAGTTCTTC. Protein product: CASSPQRRQAGRDEQFF.

This chain's CDR3 is CASREKLQGEQYF. The CDR3 DNA sequence: TGCGCCAGTAGAGAGAAGTTACAGGGCGAGCAGTACTTC. V gene TRBV10-2 combines with J gene TRBJ2-7, with a possible D match to TRBD1 (6 bases). Germline CDR1 WSHSY, CDR2 SAAADI. The V gene lost 9 bases and the J gene lost 6 bases, with 18 bases spanning the gap. The CDR3 runs to 13 residues.

The chain links TRBV7-6 to TRBJ2-7; TRBD2 agrees at 8 bases. Germline lookup yields CDR1 SGHVS and CDR2 FNYEAQ. This CDR3 has 16 residues. The ends lost 6 bases at V and 2 bases at J; junction bases unmatched: 12. The DNA for the CDR3 is TGTGCCAGCAGTCAGGACCTTAGCGGGGCTCCCTACGAGCAGTACTTC. Translating gives CASSQDLSGAPYEQYF.

The chain joins TRBV2 to TRBJ1-6; D not certain. V was trimmed by 7 bases and J by 6 bases, leaving 10 bases between them. The CDR3 loop spans 13 amino acids. Germline CDR1 SNHLY, CDR2 FYNNEI. The CDR3 is CASNSISNSPLHF. The CDR3 region has the DNA TGTGCCAGCAACAGTATTAGTAATTCACCCCTCCACTTT.

The chain carries TRBV27 and TRBJ1-5; D may be TRBD1 (6 bases). Deletions cut 3 bases from V and 0 bases from J, with 12 bases between. Germline values: CDR1 MNHEY, CDR2 SMNVEV (reference sequence). The CDR3 has 16 residues. The CDR3 sequence: CASSFRGFSSNQPQHF. The CDR3 bases are TGTGCCAGCAGTTTTAGGGGGTTTTCTAGCAATCAGCCCCAGCATTTT.

The rearrangement links TRBV7-9 to TRBJ2-1; 8 bases match TRBD1. The CDR3 length is 13 residues. With V trimmed by 2 bases and J by 12 bases, 6 bases remained unmatched. CDR1 is SEHNR, CDR2 FQNEAQ, per germline (reference sequence). This CDR3 is CASSLTGGLTQFF. The CDR3 region has the DNA TGTGCCAGCAGCTTAACAGGGGGTCTGACGCAGTTCTTC.

V is TRBV18 and J is TRBJ2-7; unclear D gene. V was shortened by 2 bases and J by 0 bases, with 14 bases between the two germline ends. The CDR3 totals 16 residues. Germline V gene lookup returns CDR1 KGHSH and CDR2 LQKENI. The CDR3 sequence is CASSPGQATSSYEQYF. In DNA form, the CDR3 reads TGTGCCAGCTCACCAGGCCAGGCGACCAGCTCCTACGAGCAGTACTTC.

This chain uses TRBV7-8 with TRBJ2-5, with D unclear. Germline CDR1 reads SGHVS; CDR2 reads FQNEAQ. Deletions cut 4 bases from V and 5 bases from J, with 11 bases between. This CDR3 region has 13 residues. CDR3 in amino acids: CASSSKGRETQYF. The CDR3 bases are TGTGCCAGCAGCTCTAAGGGTCGGGAGACCCAGTACTTC.

The J gene is TRBJ2-2, the V gene TRBV6-5, with D unclear. The CDR3 runs to 12 residues. V dropped 7 bases and J dropped 7 bases, with 10 bases sitting between them. The germline V gene has CDR1 MNHEY and CDR2 SVGAGI. The CDR3 bases are TGTGCCAGCACGGAAGGGCACGGGGAGCTGTTTTTT. Residues: CASTEGHGELFF.